This TCR beta chain is drawn from a study of Ad26.COV2.S vaccination and SARS-CoV-2 variants. Study-level information: Donor was assigned to the Ad26.COV2.S arm of trial COV1001. Intramuscular Ad26.COV2.S doses were given once or twice, 56 days apart. Study-level results: The study found higher spike-specific TCR breadth in vaccine than placebo recipients.

The repertoire was sequenced with immunoSEQ multiplex PCR; TCRdb's copy has only in-frame clones and lacks some. The sample contains 380,000 or so clones, roughly 90% of which appear only once. Treatment indicated: 15 to 20 received Ad26.COV2.S at low or high dose, single or two shots; about 5 received placebo; per-sample allocation not given. The samples were gathered on day 63 after the first injection of vaccine or placebo. What was given as vaccine was an Ad26 vector encoding Wuhan-strain SARS-CoV-2 spike. To note about this clone: What it binds is not known.

The CDR3 is 14 amino acids. Germline loops: CDR1 SGHTA, CDR2 FQGNSA. V shed 2 bases and J shed 1 base, with 9 bases lying between them. This sample comprised peripheral blood, obtained in a trial of Ad26.COV2.S vaccine versus placebo. The chain links TRBV7-2 to TRBJ2-7; weak D call: TRBD2 (5 bases). The TCR comes from a person aged 18 to 65 who received the Ad26.COV2.S COVID-19 vaccine or a placebo. As DNA, the CDR3 is TGTGCCAGCAGCTTAACCGGGAAGTCCTACGAGCAGTACTTC. Translation gives CASSLTGKSYEQYF. Filled out from reference TRBV7-2 and TRBJ2-7, the complete variable domain reads GAGVSQSPSNKVTEKGKDVELRCDPISGHTALYWYRQSLGQGLEFLIYFQGNSAPDKSGLPSDRFSAERTGGSVSTLTIQRTQQEDSAVYLCASSLTGKSYEQYFGPGTRLTVT.